Following are 23 T cell receptor delta chains from one sample sequenced in a study of Vδ1+ human thymocytes (dated by TCRdb to the late 2010s). The full study reports these points: Thymic TRG and TRD repertoires appeared highly polyclonal with Gaussian CDR3 length distributions, unlike oligoclonal peripheral blood repertoires.

Antigen specificity for these receptors is unknown. Instrument used: Illumina MiSeq. RNA extraction was performed with the RNeasy mini kit, and reverse transcription was done with Superscript III. To generate the CDR3 amplicons, a multiplex PCR was run using pooled V-gene forward primers together with a constant-region reverse primer that carried Illumina adaptor overhangs. Via CATT, TCRdb reprocessed the public reads, and rows with identical DNA were then joined. Here the sample has fewer than 90,000 delta-chain clones; about 35% occur a single time. The ten largest clones take up approximately 0.25% of the sample. The sample comprised Vdelta1+ gamma-delta thymocytes from the thymus. The intended sense of this specimen's cell subset or site label: FACS-sorted CD3+ TCRalphabeta- TCRVdelta1+ TCRVdelta2- thymocytes. Receptors were obtained from a boy in the first two years of life who had congenital heart surgery.

This clone was seen more than once but under ten times. The chain carries TRDV1 and TRDJ1, with a tentative D call TRDD3 (6 bases). CDR1 TSWWSYY and CDR2 QGS come from the germline V gene. V gave up 0 bases and J gave up 3 bases, with 17 bases separating them. This CDR3 is 17 amino acids long. CDR3 DNA: TGTGCTCTTGGGGAACTACCTTTTGGGGGTACGGCCGATAAACTCATCTTT. It translates to CALGELPFGGTADKLIF.

The rearrangement joins TRDV1 to TRDJ1; TRDD3 agrees at 13 bases. The CDR3 sequence is 21 residues long. The V segment lost 6 bases and the J segment 3 bases; nucleotides outside the gene matches: 22. Germline CDR1 is TSWWSYY and CDR2 is QGS. The CDR3 loop reads CALGDLSPVLGDTRCPDKLIF. The CDR3 DNA sequence: TGTGCTCTTGGAGATCTCTCCCCCGTACTGGGGGATACGAGGTGTCCCGATAAACTCATCTTT.

V usage is TRDV1 and J usage is TRDJ1; D not resolved. Trimming removed 0 bases from V and 8 bases from J, with 19 bases in between. In germline, CDR1 is TSWWSYY, CDR2 QGS. This CDR3 comprises 16 residues. CDR3 sequence reads: CALGELRPYKRSKLIF. CDR3 coding DNA: TGTGCTCTTGGGGAACTTCGGCCCTATAAGAGGTCGAAACTCATCTTT.

This chain joins TRDV1 and TRDJ1; 8 bases agree with TRDD3. With V trimmed by 5 bases and J by 0 bases, 8 bases remained unmatched. The CDR3 sequence is 16 residues long. Germline V CDR1 and CDR2: TSWWSYY, QGS. The CDR3 nucleotides read TGTGCTCTTGGGACCATACGGGGATACTACACCGATAAACTCATCTTT. Protein sequence: CALGTIRGYYTDKLIF.

This chain connects TRDV1 to TRDJ1; the match to TRDD3 covers 9 bases. The ends lost 2 bases at V and 11 bases at J; junction bases unmatched: 42. The V gene's germline CDR1 is TSWWSYY and CDR2 QGS. The CDR3 runs to 25 residues. CDR3 bases: TGTGCTCTTGGGGAAGGATTTGATTGTAGGGCGATTCCTACCCACATGGGGGATAATACGGGCAGGCTCATCTTT. Protein: CALGEGFDCRAIPTHMGDNTGRLIF.

The chain combines TRDV1 with TRDJ1; D not certain. This CDR3 has 19 residues. Trimming stripped 1 base from V and 0 bases from J, with 21 bases between. The V gene's germline CDR1 is TSWWSYY and CDR2 QGS. The CDR3 is CALGEPGSPWTPYTDKLIF. CDR3 DNA: TGTGCTCTTGGGGAACCGGGCTCTCCCTGGACTCCGTACACCGATAAACTCATCTTT.

V usage is TRDV1 and J usage is TRDJ1; weak D call: TRDD1 (5 bases). Deletions cut 1 base from V and 11 bases from J, with 26 bases between. The V gene's germline CDR1 is TSWWSYY and CDR2 QGS. CDR3 length equals 17 residues. This chain's CDR3 is CALGEPQELPKKWRLIF. As DNA, the CDR3 is TGTGCTCTTGGGGAACCCCAGGAGCTACCTAAGAAATGGCGGCTCATCTTT.

V and J are TRDV1 and TRDJ1, with D possibly matching TRDD3 (5 bases). Trimming stripped 3 bases from V and 7 bases from J, with 24 bases between. The CDR3 runs 17 residues. Germline V CDR1 and CDR2: TSWWSYY, QGS. CDR3 DNA: TGTGCTCTTGGGGACCCGTTCGCACCGATCTCTGGGCTTAAACTCATCTTT. Translating gives CALGDPFAPISGLKLIF.

This clone was observed a handful of times. The V gene is TRDV1, the J gene TRDJ1, with 9 positions matching TRDD3. V gave up 3 bases and J gave up 0 bases; unmatched junction bases: 17. CDR3 length: 20 residues. Germline CDR1 TSWWSYY, CDR2 QGS. This CDR3 reads CALGEVVLPTGGEYTDKLIF. Written as DNA, the CDR3 is TGTGCTCTTGGGGAGGTGGTCCTCCCGACTGGGGGAGAGTACACCGATAAACTCATCTTT.

This clone has a handful of counts. The rearrangement links TRDV1 to TRDJ1, with TRDD3 matching 8 bases. Germline V CDR1 and CDR2: TSWWSYY, QGS. The CDR3 has 22 residues. The V and J ends lost 2 bases and 1 base, in that order; junction bases with no gene match: 24. CDR3 sequence: CALGEKDPVWYWGLRFTDKLIF. The CDR3 DNA reads TGTGCTCTTGGGGAAAAGGATCCGGTATGGTACTGGGGGTTGCGGTTCACCGATAAACTCATCTTT.

The chain links TRDV1 to TRDJ1; 7 bases are shared with TRDD3. V was clipped by 5 bases and J by 0 bases; unmatched bases: 15. There are 18 residues in the CDR3. Germline lookup yields CDR1 TSWWSYY and CDR2 QGS. CDR3 region: CALGQSPSWGTNTDKLIF. CDR3 bases: TGTGCTCTTGGGCAATCCCCTTCTTGGGGGACAAACACCGATAAACTCATCTTT.

This clone was seen a handful of times. Other DNA sequences in this specimen translate into the identical CDR3. The chain uses TRDV1 and TRDJ1; D is ambiguous. CDR1 and CDR2 from the germline V gene are TSWWSYY and QGS. V shed 3 bases and J shed 6 bases, with 8 bases lying between them. This CDR3 has 12 amino acids. The CDR3 nucleotides are TGTGCTCTTGGGGACGACCGTTATAAACTCATCTTT. Translating it yields CALGDDRYKLIF.

This clone has only a few counts. The V call is TRDV1, the J call TRDJ1, with no clear D. The germline CDR1 and CDR2 sequences are TSWWSYY and QGS. The CDR3 consists of 19 residues. V dropped 1 base and J dropped 0 bases, with 21 bases sitting between them. This CDR3 is CALGERKQSNREYTDKLIF. The DNA for the CDR3 is TGTGCTCTTGGGGAACGAAAACAATCGAACCGGGAGTACACCGATAAACTCATCTTT.

The V call is TRDV1, the J call TRDJ1, with TRDD3 matching 13 bases. Germline V gene sequence: CDR1 TSWWSYY, CDR2 QGS. Trimming cost V 0 bases and J 0 bases; bases outside gene matches: 25. The CDR3 runs to 25 residues. The CDR3 DNA is TGTGCTCTTGGGGAACTATTCCCTTACCACACGCCCCGTACTGGGGGATACGTGTACACCGATAAACTCATCTTT. It codes for CALGELFPYHTPRTGGYVYTDKLIF.

The chain joins TRDV1 to TRDJ1; 12 nucleotides align to TRDD3. The CDR3 is made up of 24 amino acids. V lost 4 bases, J lost 1 base, and 28 bases stayed unmatched. In germline, CDR1 is TSWWSYY, CDR2 QGS. CDR3 nucleotide sequence: TGTGCTCTTGGGGCGATACGCTTCCCGAAAGACCGTACTGGGGGATACCAGACCACCGATAAACTCATCTTT. It codes for CALGAIRFPKDRTGGYQTTDKLIF.

This sequence joins TRDV2 and TRDJ1; 7 bases are shared with TRDD3. V dropped 0 bases and J dropped 0; count of bases not matched to a gene: 18. The germline V gene encodes CDR1 GEAIGNYY and CDR2 EKD. CDR3 length: 20 residues. CDR3 DNA sequence: TGTGCCTGTGACACCCGCCGCACGGGTGGGATACCGGGGGACACCGATAAACTCATCTTT. Translated, it gives CACDTRRTGGIPGDTDKLIF.

This clone has just a few counts. This chain links TRDV1 with TRDJ1, with 12 bases matching TRDD3. CDR3 length: 24 residues. J gave up 2 bases and V 0 bases, and 25 bases lay outside the gene matches. Germline CDR1 TSWWSYY, CDR2 QGS. CDR3: CALGELAFPLPGYWGILGTDKLIF. The CDR3 nucleotides read TGTGCTCTTGGGGAACTCGCCTTTCCTCTACCTGGGTACTGGGGGATACTTGGGACCGATAAACTCATCTTT.

This chain joins TRDV1 and TRDJ1; D gene uncertain. The CDR3 is 16 amino acids. CDR1 and CDR2 from the germline V gene are TSWWSYY and QGS. The V end lost 0 bases, the J end lost 7 bases, and 18 bases lay between the germline ends. DNA for the CDR3: TGTGCTCTTGGGGAACTATCGGCGCATGCGGATCTTAAACTCATCTTT. Its translation: CALGELSAHADLKLIF.

The chain employs TRDV1 and TRDJ1; 11 nucleotides line up with TRDD3. Looked up from germline, CDR1 is TSWWSYY and CDR2 is QGS. This CDR3 is 25 amino acids long. The ends lost 2 bases at V and 8 bases at J; junction bases unmatched: 37. Written as DNA, the CDR3 is TGTGCTCTTGGGGAAAGCTACGGGGGTGTGGGCCTATATGTGGGGTACTGGGGGATAGCCGTGAAACTCATCTTT. Its protein is CALGESYGGVGLYVGYWGIAVKLIF.

A word on this clone: Other nucleotide sequences from this sample produce the same CDR3. The J gene is TRDJ1, the V gene TRDV1; 7 nucleotides match TRDD3. The V and J ends lost 1 base and 1 base, in that order; junction bases with no gene match: 24. CDR1 TSWWSYY and CDR2 QGS come from the germline V gene. The CDR3 extends over 22 amino acids. CDR3 sequence (DNA): TGTGCTCTTGGGGAACCAGGCATCCTGAGTGGGATACAGACTAGGTCCACCGATAAACTCATCTTT. This gives the protein CALGEPGILSGIQTRSTDKLIF.

The V and J genes are TRDV1 and TRDJ1, with 7 bases lining up with TRDD3. V trimming: 0 bases; J trimming: 4 bases; junction bases outside the gene matches: 11. The germline V gene encodes CDR1 TSWWSYY and CDR2 QGS. This CDR3 comprises 17 residues. The CDR3 loop reads CALGELLSGGPCDKLIF. CDR3 in DNA: TGTGCTCTTGGGGAACTACTGTCTGGGGGTCCATGCGATAAACTCATCTTT.

The V and J genes are TRDV1 and TRDJ1; D is undetermined. The CDR3 is 15 amino acids. The V gene's germline CDR1 is TSWWSYY and CDR2 QGS. The germline V and J ends were trimmed by 5 bases and 8 bases, with 21 bases remaining between them. Written as DNA, the CDR3 is TGTGCTCTTGGGCCATGCCAACGATTTTGGCCCAAACTCATCTTT. This sequence encodes CALGPCQRFWPKLIF.

The chain has TRDV1 and TRDJ1; TRDD3 aligns across 11 bases. The junction had 15 bases not matched to a gene; V was cut back by 5 bases and J by 1 base. The CDR3 contains 19 residues. Germline V lookup: CDR1 TSWWSYY, CDR2 QGS. Here the CDR3 reads CALGPPSSLWGIRTDKLIF. As DNA, the CDR3 is TGTGCTCTTGGGCCCCCAAGTTCCCTATGGGGGATACGCACCGATAAACTCATCTTT.